Following are 17 T cell receptor beta chains from one sample sequenced in a study of blood T cell repertoires in COVID-19. Libraries were prepared by immunoSEQ multiplex PCR; TCRdb keeps only in-frame clonotypes and omits some of them. The sample shows 110,000 to 150,000 clones, approximately 90% of them seen only once. Input material: PBMCs or T cells enriched from blood (not recorded which). The receptors shown here come from a middle-aged man who had recovered from COVID-19.

In DNA, the CDR3 is TGTGCCAGCCGCCTTAACGGTTACTATAGCAATCAGCCCCAGCATTTT. Translating it yields CASRLNGYYSNQPQHF. The V gene is TRBV27, the J gene TRBJ1-5; D is uncertain. Germline V gene sequence: CDR1 MNHEY, CDR2 SMNVEV (reference sequence). The V and J ends lost 8 bases and 0 bases respectively, with 17 bases between them. This CDR3 contains 16 residues.

The rearrangement joins TRBV27 to TRBJ1-2; tentative D call: TRBD1 (5 bases). The CDR3 spans 12 residues. Germline V gives CDR1 MNHEY, CDR2 SMNVEV (reference sequence). V was clipped by 5 bases and J by 6 bases, with 10 bases between them. The CDR3 loop is CASSKWGDGYTF. The CDR3, as DNA: TGTGCCAGCAGTAAGTGGGGCGATGGCTACACCTTC.

The gene calls are TRBV7-9 and TRBJ2-7; 7 bases agree with TRBD1. This CDR3 is 15 amino acids long. CDR1 and CDR2 from the germline V gene are SEHNR and FQNEAQ (reference sequence). V shed 9 bases and J 4 bases; nucleotides not matched to a gene: 15. CDR3 bases: TGTGCCAGTGCCACACTCCAGGGGGTGGCATACGAGCAGTACTTC. Translated, it gives CASATLQGVAYEQYF.

This chain connects TRBV3-1 (or the pseudogene TRBV3-2) to TRBJ1-1; 8 bases match TRBD1. V lost 3 bases, J lost 1 base, and 4 bases stayed unmatched. CDR1 and CDR2 from the germline V gene are LGHDT and YNNKEL (reference sequence). The CDR3 is made up of 15 amino acids. For the CDR3, the DNA is TGTGCCAGCAGCCACTTTGACAGGGGGAACACTGAAGCTTTCTTT. It translates to CASSHFDRGNTEAFF.

The V call is TRBV27, the J call TRBJ1-6, with D unclear. V was clipped by 8 bases and J by 7 bases, with 15 bases between them. Germline V gene lookup returns CDR1 MNHEY and CDR2 SMNVEV (reference sequence). The CDR3 contains 14 residues. CDR3 in amino acids: CASGSGYLNSPLHF. CDR3 DNA: TGTGCCAGCGGCTCGGGGTACTTGAATTCACCCCTCCACTTT.

This chain uses TRBV5-4 with TRBJ1-2; no firm D call. CDR1 and CDR2 from the germline V gene are SGHNT and YYREEE (reference sequence). Trimming stripped 10 bases from V and 0 bases from J, with 13 bases between. CDR3 length: 13 residues. CDR3 bases: TGTGCCTTTCGGAGGCCAGCTAACTATGGCTACACCTTC. It is translated as CAFRRPANYGYTF.

The chain combines TRBV12-3 or TRBV12-4 with TRBJ1-2; tentative D call: TRBD1 (6 bases). Trimming cost V 3 bases and J 8 bases, with 13 bases left between them. This CDR3 spans 13 amino acids. CDR3 sequence: CASSFGRGQGYTF. DNA of the CDR3: TGTGCCAGCAGTTTTGGGCGGGGGCAAGGCTACACCTTC.

This chain connects TRBV6-5 to TRBJ2-7; 8 bases are shared with TRBD2. The germline V gene has CDR1 MNHEY and CDR2 SVGAGI. The CDR3 length is 14 residues. The trim removed 11 bases at V and 7 bases at J, leaving 16 bases unmatched. The CDR3 here is CASKGQAGVEEQYF. CDR3 bases: TGTGCCTCCAAGGGGCAAGCGGGAGTAGAAGAGCAGTACTTC.

The V and J genes are TRBV6-5 and TRBJ2-7; D perhaps matches TRBD1 (5 bases). With 2 bases removed from V and 2 bases from J, the gap between germline ends came to 16 bases. The CDR3 runs to 16 residues. Germline CDR1 is MNHEY and CDR2 is SVGAGI. DNA of the CDR3: TGTGCCAGCAGTTACCATCTGGGCAGGGTCACCTACGAGCAGTACTTC. Translated: CASSYHLGRVTYEQYF.

This clone was recorded many times. The chain links TRBV3-1 (or the pseudogene TRBV3-2) to TRBJ1-5; D remains unclear. Germline lookup yields CDR1 LGHDT and CDR2 YNNKEL (reference sequence). The CDR3 has 14 residues. V lost 3 bases and J lost 4, with 10 bases in between. The CDR3 region has the DNA TGTGCCAGCAGCCAGGATCCAGGAAATCAGCCCCAGCATTTT. Its protein product is CASSQDPGNQPQHF.

V is TRBV7-6 and J is TRBJ2-3; the match to TRBD2 covers 8 bases. CDR3 length: 16 residues. The trim removed 1 base at V and 4 bases at J, leaving 7 bases unmatched. Germline-derived CDR1 and CDR2 are SGHVS and FNYEAQ. CDR3 nucleotide sequence: TGTGCCAGCAGCTTAGGACTAGCGTGGGTGGCAGATACGCAGTATTTT. This translates into CASSLGLAWVADTQYF.

The gene calls are TRBV24-1 and TRBJ2-5; 11 nucleotides line up with TRBD2. The CDR3 has 16 amino acids. Germline assignment: CDR1 KGHDR and CDR2 SFDVKD. V was pared by 5 bases and J by 5 bases, with 9 bases of the junction left unmatched. The CDR3 DNA reads TGTGCCACCAGTGGGAATAGCGGGGGGGCCCGGGAGACCCAGTACTTC. Protein sequence: CATSGNSGGARETQYF.

This chain connects TRBV19 to TRBJ1-3, with 7 bases identical to TRBD1. Trimming cost V 5 bases and J 1 base; bases outside gene matches: 8. Per germline, CDR1 LNHDA and CDR2 SQIVND (reference sequence). The CDR3 consists of 16 residues. CDR3 in amino acids: CASSPQGGRSGNTIYF. In nucleotides, the CDR3 is TGTGCCAGTAGTCCGCAGGGGGGAAGATCTGGAAACACCATATATTTT.

The rearrangement uses TRBV5-6 and TRBJ1-2; possibly TRBD1 for D (5 bases). From germline, CDR1 is SGHDT and CDR2 YYEEEE. The CDR3 runs 14 residues. Trimming removed 4 bases at V and 4 bases at J, with 14 bases between. The CDR3 spells CASSQRSGFYGYTF. The CDR3, as DNA: TGTGCCAGCAGCCAGAGATCAGGGTTCTATGGCTACACCTTC.

The V call is TRBV6-5, the J call TRBJ2-7; 10 positions match TRBD2. CDR1 and CDR2 (germline): MNHEY, SVGAGI. The CDR3 is 15 amino acids. After removal of 7 bases from V and 2 bases from J, the junction contained 8 bases not matched to a gene. CDR3 in DNA: TGTGCCAGCAAGCTAGGACTAGCGGAGACCTACGAGCAGTACTTC. This encodes CASKLGLAETYEQYF.

The chain uses TRBV2 and TRBJ2-5; 8 positions match TRBD2. The CDR3 length is 16 residues. Germline V gene lookup returns CDR1 SNHLY and CDR2 FYNNEI. The trim removed 7 bases at V and 5 bases at J, leaving 15 bases unmatched. The CDR3 bases are TGTGCCAGCAACCCACGGGGGGGCGGGAGAGGCGAGACCCAGTACTTC. Its translation is CASNPRGGGRGETQYF.

V gene TRBV15 combines with J gene TRBJ2-1; perhaps TRBD2 as D (6 bases). Germline CDR1 reads LNHNV; CDR2 reads YYDKDF (reference sequence). The V end was cut by 2 bases, the J end by 2 bases, with 13 bases between. The CDR3 extends over 16 amino acids. The CDR3 reads CATSRPLGGTYNEQFF. The CDR3 DNA follows: TGTGCCACCAGCAGACCCCTGGGGGGAACCTACAATGAGCAGTTCTTC.